This TCR beta chain was identified during a study of vaccination and CD4 T cells after COVID-19. Turning to this clonotype: What it recognizes is unknown.

Study observations and caveats: It was found that, in convalescent patients, 304 of 307 vaccine-specific clones were spike mono-reactive.

Oncomine TCR Beta short-read sequencing was applied to DNA from cultured CD4+ T cells. TCRdb itself ran the PCR reads through MiXCR, one entry per CDR3 protein. The sample has around 13,000 distinct CDR3 sequences; about 50% are singletons. The CDR3 runs 13 residues. V lost 7 bases to trimming and J lost 3 bases, with 12 bases between them. The germline gives CDR1 MDHEN, CDR2 SYDVKM. Treatment given: roughly 10-day PBMC culture with coronavirus spike peptide pools or control peptides (ViraFEST assay). ViraFEST grew antigen-specific T cells using peptide pools, then sequenced TCRs. By negative selection, CD4+ T cells were isolated once culture had run for less than 13 days.

The sample consisted of CD4+ T cells from blood, cultured in vitro. The clonotype was recovered from a human donor who had recovered from COVID-19. The V call is TRBV28, the J call TRBJ1-2; D unclear. CDR3 bases: TGTGCCAGCACCTCGGAGGCCTACTATGGCTACACCTTC. It encodes CASTSEAYYGYTF.